This T cell receptor beta chain was identified in a study of CD8 T cells in ankylosing spondylitis. By quantitative 5'-RACE with molecular barcodes, the TCR beta libraries were made. TCRdb independently ran MiXCR on the 5' RACE reads; one entry per CDR3 protein. The sample gives 180,000 or so distinct CDR3 sequences, around a tenth of which show up once; 25% to 30% is in the top ten. This clonotype has only a few counts. Its antigen is as yet unknown. General observations from the study: Matched synovial fluid from ankylosing spondylitis patients was reported to be enriched for disease-linked clones. Ankylosing spondylitis blood seemed to carry a telltale TCR beta motif made of several highly homologous variants.

The CDR3 extends over 15 amino acids. Trimming pared 0 bases from V and 7 bases from J, leaving 16 bases between. Per germline, CDR1 SGHDT and CDR2 YYEEEE. The rearrangement uses TRBV5-6 and TRBJ2-5; TRBD1 is a possible D gene (6 bases). Sequencing was carried out using blood, either unsorted or a sorted T cell fraction (not recorded which). The origin of this receptor is a male donor with ankylosing spondylitis or in good health (not recorded which). CDR3 protein: CASSLDDRFGGTQYF. The CDR3 DNA follows: TGTGCCAGCAGCTTGGACGACAGGTTTGGAGGGACCCAGTACTTC.